This entry lists 5 T cell receptor beta chains sequenced from one sample in a study of T cell responses to AZD1222 COVID-19 vaccine. Only in-frame clones appear in the TCRdb table, and some are missing; sequencing was by immunoSEQ multiplex PCR. The repertoire includes nearly 200,000 clones, about 93% of them detected once, and 0.95% to 1.1% sits in the top ten. The material was peripheral blood, obtained 28 days after the second AZD1222 dose. These receptors came from an adult who received the AZD1222 COVID-19 vaccine.

V usage is TRBV5-1 and J usage is TRBJ1-2, with D possibly TRBD1 on 5 matching bases. V was shortened by 3 bases and J by 4 bases, with 10 bases between the two germline ends. Germline-derived CDR1 and CDR2 are SGHRS and YFSETQ. CDR3 length: 13 residues. The CDR3 DNA follows: TGCGCCAGCAGCTCGCAGGGCGGCTATGGCTACACCTTC. Its protein product is CASSSQGGYGYTF.

V usage is TRBV5-1 and J usage is TRBJ2-3; TRBD2 matches 9 bases. Germline V gives CDR1 SGHRS, CDR2 YFSETQ. The CDR3 loop spans 17 amino acids. With V trimmed by 6 bases and J by 2 bases, 13 bases remained unmatched. CDR3 protein: CASTALLRGGVTDTQYF. CDR3 nucleotides: TGCGCCAGCACCGCTTTGTTGCGGGGGGGCGTCACAGATACGCAGTATTTT.

This rearrangement joins TRBV6-6 to TRBJ2-1; 9 nucleotides agree with TRBD1. The germline V gene has CDR1 MNHNY and CDR2 SVGAGI (reference sequence). Germline trimming cut 2 bases from V and 6 bases from J; bases unmatched to any gene: 8. The CDR3 loop spans 16 amino acids. The CDR3 nucleotides are TGTGCCAGCAGTTACGGGACAGGGATCATGGGCAATGAGCAGTTCTTC. Amino acid sequence: CASSYGTGIMGNEQFF.

V and J are TRBV3-1 (or the pseudogene TRBV3-2) and TRBJ1-3; 8 bases are a match to TRBD1. Unmatched junction bases numbered 3, after V lost 4 bases and J lost 4 bases. The CDR3 sequence is 14 residues long. Germline CDR1 is LGHDT and CDR2 is YNNKEL (reference sequence). CDR3: CASSPQGEGNTIYF. The CDR3 coding sequence is TGTGCCAGCAGCCCACAGGGGGAGGGAAACACCATATATTTT.

The V call is TRBV10-3, the J call TRBJ1-1; 8 nucleotides line up with TRBD1. Germline CDR1 reads ENHRY; CDR2 reads SYGVKD. Unmatched junction bases numbered 17, after V lost 7 bases and J lost 1 base. The CDR3 contains 18 residues. In DNA form, the CDR3 reads TGTGCCATCAAAGAAGGTGGGATTAAGACAGGGGAGAACACTGAAGCTTTCTTT. Its translation is CAIKEGGIKTGENTEAFF.